This entry describes one T cell receptor beta chain. The sample comes from a study of blood T cell repertoires in COVID-19. As for the study in general: Italy, Spain and the United States were the sources of the convalescent and acute COVID-19 samples. Sources were T cells, B-cell-depleted T cells, or PBMCs; the material itself was cDNA or gDNA.

In the source study's methods: Estimated nucleated cell counts came from reference gene primer amplification. Only in-frame clones appear in the TCRdb table, and some are missing; sequencing was by immunoSEQ multiplex PCR. V and J calls and clone size are copied from that table; D and trimming were computed from the DNA. The sample records approximately 450,000 clones, around 89% being singletons. The V gene's germline CDR1 is SGHTA and CDR2 FQGNSA. The CDR3 is 13 amino acids. Trimming cost V 1 base and J 3 bases, with 4 bases left between them. The receptor's source is a woman aged 25 to 39 with acute or convalescent COVID-19. The sequenced material came from peripheral blood. This chain uses TRBV7-2 with TRBJ1-3; D gene unclear. The CDR3 region has the DNA TGTGCCAGCAGCTTAGGCAGTGGAAACACCATATATTTT. Its protein is CASSLGSGNTIYF. The full variable domain, completed using reference TRBV7-2 and TRBJ1-3, is GAGVSQSPSNKVTEKGKDVELRCDPISGHTALYWYRQSLGQGLEFLIYFQGNSAPDKSGLPSDRFSAERTGGSVSTLTIQRTQQEDSAVYLCASSLGSGNTIYFGEGSWLTVV.